The clone carrying this T cell receptor (beta chain) was seen ten or more times. Antigen: not known. Having ophthalmopathy, the donors showed moderate-to-severe activity, CAS ≥3 and NOSPECS ≥4, with disease lasting under 3 months. V was shortened by 4 bases and J by 1 base, with 7 bases between the two germline ends. The CDR3 loop spans 13 amino acids. Germline CDR1 reads SGHTA; CDR2 reads FQGNSA. Amplified TCR beta CDR3 regions were obtained using RNA transcripts as template. RT-PCR was first run with HTBI primers, then multiplex PCR in a second round. TCRdb used MiXCR to reprocess the multiplex PCR reads, holding one entry per CDR3 protein. Found here are hundreds of thousands of distinct CDR3 sequences, approximately 40% of them singletons; the top ten hold approximately 46%. This entry belongs to a study of Graves' ophthalmopathy and Graves' hyperthyroidism. Study findings and constraints: Between ophthalmopathy and stable hyperthyroidism, a 13-signature model drew a separation with 87.88% sensitivity and approximately 77% specificity.

Sequenced input: peripheral blood. V gene TRBV7-2 combines with J gene TRBJ2-5; D is unresolved. The clonotype was recovered from an adult man with Graves' ophthalmopathy. CDR3 sequence reads: CASSSHGQETQYF. The CDR3 region has the DNA TGTGCCAGCAGCTCTCACGGCCAAGAGACCCAGTACTTC. The full variable domain, completed using reference TRBV7-2 and TRBJ2-5, is GAGVSQSPSNKVTEKGKDVELRCDPISGHTALYWYRQSLGQGLEFLIYFQGNSAPDKSGLPSDRFSAERTGGSVSTLTIQRTQQEDSAVYLCASSSHGQETQYFGPGTRLLVL.